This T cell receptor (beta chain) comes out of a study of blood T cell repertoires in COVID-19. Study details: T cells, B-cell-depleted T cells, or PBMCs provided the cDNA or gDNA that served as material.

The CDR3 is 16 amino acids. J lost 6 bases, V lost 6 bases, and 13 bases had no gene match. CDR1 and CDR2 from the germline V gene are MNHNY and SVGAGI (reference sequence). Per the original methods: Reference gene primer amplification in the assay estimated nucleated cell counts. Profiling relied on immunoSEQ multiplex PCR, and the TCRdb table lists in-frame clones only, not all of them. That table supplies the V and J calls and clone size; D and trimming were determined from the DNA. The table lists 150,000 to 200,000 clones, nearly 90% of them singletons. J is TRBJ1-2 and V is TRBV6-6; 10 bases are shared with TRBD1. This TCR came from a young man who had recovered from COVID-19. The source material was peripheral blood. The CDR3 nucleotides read TGTGCCAGCAGCCATACTCCGGGACAGGGGATCGATGGCTACACCTTC. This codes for CASSHTPGQGIDGYTF.